Described below is a single T cell receptor beta chain sequence and its context. The sample comes from a study of T cell responses to AZD1222 COVID-19 vaccine. Libraries were prepared by immunoSEQ multiplex PCR; TCRdb keeps only in-frame clonotypes and omits some of them. The repertoire has 50,000 to 60,000 clones, approximately 89% of them found once; the top ten carry about 14%. V gave up 5 bases and J gave up 8 bases; unmatched junction bases: 9. Germline V lookup: CDR1 SGHTA, CDR2 FQGNSA. The CDR3 contains 16 residues. This sequence originates from an adult in good health. Sequences were derived from peripheral blood, sampled on day 0 of AZD1222 vaccination. V and J are TRBV7-2 and TRBJ2-1; 13 bases line up with TRBD2. The CDR3 DNA is TGTGCCAGCAGCCCTCTCGGACTAGCGGGAGAGGATGAGCAGTTCTTC. It encodes CASSPLGLAGEDEQFF.